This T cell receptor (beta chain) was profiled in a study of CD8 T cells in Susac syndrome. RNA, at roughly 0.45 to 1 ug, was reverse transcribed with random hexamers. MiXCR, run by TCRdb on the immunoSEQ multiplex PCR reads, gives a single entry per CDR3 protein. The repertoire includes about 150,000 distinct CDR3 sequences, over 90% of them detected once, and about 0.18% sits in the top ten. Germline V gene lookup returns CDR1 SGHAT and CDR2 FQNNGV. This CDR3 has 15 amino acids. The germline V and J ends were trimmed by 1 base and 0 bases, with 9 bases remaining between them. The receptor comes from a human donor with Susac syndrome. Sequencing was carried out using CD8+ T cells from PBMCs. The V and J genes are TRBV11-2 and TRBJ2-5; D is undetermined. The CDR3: CASSLAQINQETQYF. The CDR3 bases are TGTGCCAGCAGCTTAGCACAGATTAACCAAGAGACCCAGTACTTC.